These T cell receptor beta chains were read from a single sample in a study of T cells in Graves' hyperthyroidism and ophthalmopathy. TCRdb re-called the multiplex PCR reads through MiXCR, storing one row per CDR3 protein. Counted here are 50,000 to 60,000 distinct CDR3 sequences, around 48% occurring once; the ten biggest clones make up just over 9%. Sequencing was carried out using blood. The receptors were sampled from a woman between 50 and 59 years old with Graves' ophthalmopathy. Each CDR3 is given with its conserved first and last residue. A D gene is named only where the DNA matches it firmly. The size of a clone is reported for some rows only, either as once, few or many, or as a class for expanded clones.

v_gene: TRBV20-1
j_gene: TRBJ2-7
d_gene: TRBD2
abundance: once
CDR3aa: CSASGDGRGVSSYQQYF
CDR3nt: TGCAGTGCTAGCGGGGATGGGCGGGGGGTTAGCTCCTACCAGCAGTACTTC

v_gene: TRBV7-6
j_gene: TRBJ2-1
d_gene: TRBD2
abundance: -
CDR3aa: CASSLGLAGVDEQFF
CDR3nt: TGTGCCAGCAGCTTAGGACTAGCGGGAGTGGATGAGCAGTTCTTC

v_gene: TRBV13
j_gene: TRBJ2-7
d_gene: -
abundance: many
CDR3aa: CASSFSPGGTGEQYF
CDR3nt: TGTGCCAGCAGCTTTTCCCCTGGAGGGACGGGCGAGCAGTACTTC

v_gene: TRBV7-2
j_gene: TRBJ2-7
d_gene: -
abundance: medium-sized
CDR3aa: CASKDPNYYEQYF
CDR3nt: TGTGCCAGCAAGGACCCCAACTACTACGAGCAGTACTTC

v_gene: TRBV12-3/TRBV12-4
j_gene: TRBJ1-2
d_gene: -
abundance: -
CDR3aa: CASSLAARAPEGYTF
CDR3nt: TGTGCCAGCAGTTTAGCGGCCCGGGCTCCAGAGGGCTACACCTTC

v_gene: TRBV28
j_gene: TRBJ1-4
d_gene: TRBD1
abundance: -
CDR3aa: CASSLTVGQDTNEKLFF
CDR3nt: TGTGCCAGCAGTTTAACGGTGGGACAGGACACTAATGAAAAACTGTTTTTT

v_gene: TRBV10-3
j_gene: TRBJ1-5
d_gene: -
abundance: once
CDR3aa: CAISEPTIRNQPQHF
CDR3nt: TGTGCCATCAGTGAGCCGACTATCAGGAATCAGCCCCAGCATTTT

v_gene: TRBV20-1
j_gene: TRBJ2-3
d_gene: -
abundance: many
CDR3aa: CSANGAGSTDTQYF
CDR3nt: TGCAGTGCTAATGGGGCGGGGAGCACAGATACGCAGTATTTT

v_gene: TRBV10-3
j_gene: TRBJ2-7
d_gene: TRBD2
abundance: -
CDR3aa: CAISESGTSVSYEQYF
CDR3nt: TGTGCCATCAGTGAGTCCGGGACTAGCGTCTCCTACGAGCAGTACTTC

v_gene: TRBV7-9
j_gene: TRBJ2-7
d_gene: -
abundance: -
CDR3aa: CASSLDTSYEQYF
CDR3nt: TGTGCCAGCAGCTTAGACACCTCCTACGAGCAGTACTTC

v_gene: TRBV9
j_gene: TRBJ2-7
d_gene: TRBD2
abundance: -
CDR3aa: CASSVVGEGEQYF
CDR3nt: TGTGCCAGCAGCGTAGTAGGGGAGGGGGAGCAGTACTTC

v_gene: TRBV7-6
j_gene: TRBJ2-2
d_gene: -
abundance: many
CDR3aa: CASSLGFSNTGELFF
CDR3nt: TGTGCCAGCAGCTTAGGGTTCTCAAACACCGGGGAGCTGTTTTTT

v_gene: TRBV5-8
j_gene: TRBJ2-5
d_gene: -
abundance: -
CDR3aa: CASSLRGAGETQYF
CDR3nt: TGTGCCAGCAGCTTGCGGGGGGCGGGGGAGACCCAGTACTTC

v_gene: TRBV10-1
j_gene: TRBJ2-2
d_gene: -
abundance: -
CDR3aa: CASIGATNTGELFF
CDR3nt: TGCGCCAGCATCGGGGCTACCAACACCGGGGAGCTGTTTTTT

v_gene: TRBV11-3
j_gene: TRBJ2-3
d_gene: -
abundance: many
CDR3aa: CASSPSRQATDTQYF
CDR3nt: TGTGCCAGCAGCCCCTCACGGCAGGCGACAGATACGCAGTATTTT

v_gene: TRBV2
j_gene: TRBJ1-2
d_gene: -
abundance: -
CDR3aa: CASGEAYGYTF
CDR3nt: TGTGCCAGCGGAGAAGCCTATGGCTACACCTTC

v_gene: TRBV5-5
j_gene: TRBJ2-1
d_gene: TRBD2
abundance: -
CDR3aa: CASSPPSGVTYEQFF
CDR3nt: TGTGCCAGCAGCCCCCCTAGCGGGGTAACCTATGAGCAGTTCTTC